The 30 T cell receptor beta chains below come from one sample, sequenced in a study of beta chain features in type 1 diabetes. Study results and caveats: Across all four CD4+ subsets, people with type 1 diabetes showed modestly shorter TCRB CDR3s.

All of the isolated RNA was reverse transcribed, so expressed TCRB transcripts were sequenced. TCRdb's copy holds only in-frame clones and misses some; the assay was immunoSEQ multiplex PCR. The profile shows 45,000 to 65,000 clones, approximately 52% of them singletons. Antigens of these TCRs are unknown. Specimen: Tregs from blood. These receptor sequences come from a woman between 40 and 55 years old with type 1 diabetes.

The sample holds a few counts of this clone. The rearrangement joins TRBV19 to TRBJ2-2; 8 nucleotides match TRBD2. This CDR3 region has 14 residues. Trimming cost V 3 bases and J 6 bases; bases outside gene matches: 3. From germline, CDR1 is LNHDA and CDR2 SQIVND (reference sequence). For the CDR3, the DNA is TGTGCCAGTAGTATTACCGGGGGGGCCGGGGAGCTGTTTTTT. Amino acids: CASSITGGAGELFF.

There are a few counts of this clone. V gene TRBV23-1 combines with J gene TRBJ2-1, with D tentatively TRBD1 (6 bases). TRBV23-1 is noted as an ORF with a role that remains uncertain. V was shortened by 10 bases and J by 3 bases, with 10 bases between the two germline ends. This CDR3 region has 12 residues. The CDR3 DNA follows: TGCGCCATCAGACAGGACTACAATGAGCAGTTCTTC. This gives the protein CAIRQDYNEQFF.

This clone was seen only a few times. The chain employs TRBV6-6 and TRBJ2-1; 8 nucleotides match TRBD2. The CDR3 totals 13 residues. V lost 10 bases, J lost 5 bases, and 7 bases stayed unmatched. The germline V gene encodes CDR1 MNHNY and CDR2 SVGAGI (reference sequence). The CDR3 region is CATRRGGNNEQFF. For the CDR3, the DNA is TGTGCCACCAGACGGGGGGGAAACAATGAGCAGTTCTTC.

V gene TRBV15 combines with J gene TRBJ2-1; maybe TRBD2 (5 bases). CDR3 size: 15 residues. V lost 3 bases and J lost 8, with 17 bases in between. Germline V gene lookup returns CDR1 LNHNV and CDR2 YYDKDF (reference sequence). CDR3 DNA: TGTGCCACCAGCAGGGCCCATGGGAGCTTGGATGAGCAGTTCTTC. Residues: CATSRAHGSLDEQFF.

This clone was observed a few times. The chain combines TRBV18 with TRBJ2-1, with 13 nucleotides matching TRBD2. The CDR3 contains 17 residues. The germline V gene has CDR1 KGHSH and CDR2 LQKENI. The trim removed 1 base at V and 7 bases at J, leaving 7 bases unmatched. Here the CDR3 reads CASSPLGTSGVRNEQFF. The DNA of the CDR3 is TGTGCCAGCTCACCACTAGGGACTAGCGGGGTGAGGAATGAGCAGTTCTTC.

The chain employs TRBV6-5 and TRBJ1-1; D is uncertain. Trimming shortened V by 5 bases and J by 4 bases, and 14 bases separated the two germline ends. Germline CDR1 and CDR2: MNHEY and SVGAGI. The CDR3 totals 14 residues. The CDR3 sequence: CASSPPRSGTEAFF. CDR3 DNA sequence: TGTGCCAGCAGTCCCCCCAGGAGCGGCACTGAAGCTTTCTTT.

This clone was observed once. This chain joins TRBV7-6 and TRBJ2-2; D is possibly TRBD2 (5 bases). Germline V gene lookup returns CDR1 SGHVS and CDR2 FNYEAQ. Trimming removed 5 bases from V and 0 bases from J, with 10 bases in between. The CDR3 is made up of 15 amino acids. CDR3 bases: TGTGCCAGCAGCCCCAGGAGGTCGAACACCGGGGAGCTGTTTTTT. Protein product: CASSPRRSNTGELFF.

CDR3 nucleotide sequence: TGTGCCAGCAGCCACCGACAGGGGATGGACACTGAAGCTTTCTTT. Its translation is CASSHRQGMDTEAFF. V and J are TRBV6-1 and TRBJ1-1; TRBD1 aligns across 8 bases. CDR1 is MNHNS and CDR2 is SASEGT in the germline V gene. After removal of 6 bases from V and 3 bases from J, the junction contained 9 bases not matched to a gene. The CDR3 is made up of 15 amino acids.

V usage is TRBV7-9 and J usage is TRBJ1-1; D may be TRBD1 (6 bases). From germline, CDR1 is SEHNR and CDR2 FQNEAQ (reference sequence). V was shortened by 5 bases and J by 1 base, with 11 bases between the two germline ends. The length of the CDR3 is 14 residues. The CDR3 loop is CASSGPTGNTEAFF. CDR3 nucleotide sequence: TGTGCCAGCAGCGGTCCGACAGGGAACACTGAAGCTTTCTTT.

This clone came up a few times. The J gene is TRBJ2-7, the V gene TRBV5-5, with TRBD1 identical over 7 bases. The CDR3 is 13 residues long. Trimming removed 4 bases from V and 2 bases from J; junction bases left unmatched: 3. Germline V gene sequence: CDR1 SGHKS, CDR2 YYEKEE (reference sequence). The CDR3: CASSTDRAYEQYF. CDR3 in DNA: TGTGCCAGCAGCACCGACAGGGCCTACGAGCAGTACTTC.

This sequence joins TRBV29-1 and TRBJ2-6, with D possibly being TRBD1 (7 bases). The V gene's germline CDR1 is SQVTM and CDR2 ANQGSEA. The CDR3 contains 15 residues. V was pared by 6 bases and J by 3 bases, with 15 bases between. CDR3 residues: CSVPRGVDGANVLTF. CDR3 nucleotides: TGCAGCGTCCCCAGGGGGGTAGATGGGGCCAACGTCCTGACTTTC.

J is TRBJ2-1 and V is TRBV11-2; tentatively, D is TRBD2 (5 bases). This CDR3 is built from 18 residues. Trimming removed 5 bases at V and 0 bases at J, with 20 bases between. Germline lookup yields CDR1 SGHAT and CDR2 FQNNGV. CDR3 sequence (DNA): TGTGCCAGCAGCCCACAGAGTAGCGCCTGGAGCTCCTACAATGAGCAGTTCTTC. It encodes CASSPQSSAWSSYNEQFF.

This clone showed up just a few times. V gene TRBV28 combines with J gene TRBJ1-5, with a possible D match to TRBD1 (6 bases). Trimming cost V 5 bases and J 7 bases, with 9 bases left between them. CDR3 length: 12 amino acids. The germline gives CDR1 MDHEN, CDR2 SYDVKM. DNA for the CDR3: TGTGCCAGCAGTCCGGACAGCCAGCCCCAGCATTTT. The encoded protein is CASSPDSQPQHF.

The rearrangement links TRBV7-2 to TRBJ2-1; 7 bases agree with TRBD1. V dropped 5 bases and J dropped 6; count of bases not matched to a gene: 10. Germline-derived CDR1 and CDR2 are SGHTA and FQGNSA. The CDR3 is 15 residues long. The CDR3 loop reads CASSRPDRAANEQFF. The CDR3 DNA reads TGTGCCAGCAGCCGTCCTGACAGGGCCGCCAATGAGCAGTTCTTC.

Note on this clone: One junction end disagrees with the germline gene, perhaps due to a read error. This chain joins TRBV18 and TRBJ2-1; no clear D. Per germline, CDR1 KGHSH and CDR2 LQKENI. The CDR3 length is 13 residues. The CDR3 spells CASSLLTDNEQLF. The CDR3 DNA reads TGTGCCAGCTCACTCCTAACTGACAATGAGCAGCTCTTC.

This clone came up a few times. This chain joins TRBV5-1 and TRBJ1-5; D gene uncertain. CDR1 is SGHRS and CDR2 is YFSETQ in the germline V gene. The CDR3 runs 15 residues. The germline V and J ends were trimmed by 0 bases and 6 bases, with 13 bases remaining between them. CDR3 region: CASSLDGGLGQPQHF. The CDR3 nucleotides are TGCGCCAGCAGCTTGGATGGCGGGTTAGGTCAGCCCCAGCATTTT.

The V and J genes are TRBV9 and TRBJ2-2; D gene uncertain. The CDR3 has 13 amino acids. V was trimmed by 4 bases and J by 4 bases, leaving 8 bases between them. Germline CDR1 SGDLS, CDR2 YYNGEE. Here the CDR3 DNA reads TGTGCCAGCAGCTCCCAGCGCACCGGGGAGCTGTTTTTT. Amino acids: CASSSQRTGELFF. The variable domain in full, completed from reference TRBV9 and TRBJ2-2, reads DSGVTQTPKHLITATGQRVTLRCSPRSGDLSVYWYQQSLDQGLQFLIQYYNGEERAKGNILERFSAQQFPDLHSELNLSSLELGDSALYFCASSSQRTGELFFGEGSRLTVL.

The rearrangement uses TRBV28 and TRBJ1-2; D is perhaps TRBD1 (5 bases). Deletions cut 2 bases from V and 5 bases from J, with 15 bases between. This CDR3 region has 15 residues. Germline CDR1 and CDR2: MDHEN and SYDVKM. The CDR3 sequence: CASSLPTRGGYGYTF. In DNA, the CDR3 is TGTGCCAGCAGTTTACCCACAAGGGGTGGGTATGGCTACACCTTC.

This clone turned up a few times. The chain recombines TRBV28 with TRBJ2-1, with 11 bases identical to TRBD2. The CDR3 totals 18 residues. Germline assignment: CDR1 MDHEN and CDR2 SYDVKM. The V gene end was trimmed by 5 bases and the J gene end by 7 bases; junction bases not matched to a gene: 16. The chain's CDR3 is CASSPPIAGGLWVNEQFF. In nucleotides, the CDR3 is TGTGCCAGCAGTCCTCCTATAGCGGGGGGGCTGTGGGTGAATGAGCAGTTCTTC.

The chain is built from TRBV29-1 and TRBJ1-2; D unclear. Between the trimmed V and J ends, which lost 3 bases and 7 bases, there was a span of 9 bases. Germline lookup yields CDR1 SQVTM and CDR2 ANQGSEA. The CDR3 extends over 11 amino acids. The CDR3 spells CSVEEIGGYTF. DNA for the CDR3: TGCAGCGTTGAGGAGATAGGTGGCTACACCTTC.

V usage is TRBV5-1 and J usage is TRBJ2-1; the match to TRBD1 covers 11 bases. The CDR3 extends over 14 amino acids. V shed 4 bases and J 6 bases; nucleotides not matched to a gene: 3. The V gene's germline CDR1 is SGHRS and CDR2 YFSETQ. CDR3 nucleotides: TGCGCCAGCAGCCCCGGGACAGGGGGCAATGAGCAGTTCTTC. Encoded protein: CASSPGTGGNEQFF.

This chain connects TRBV7-9 to TRBJ2-3; the match to TRBD2 covers 9 bases. Losses at the gene ends were 2 bases for V and 5 bases for J; bases not matched to a gene: 8. The length of the CDR3 is 16 residues. Germline lookup yields CDR1 SEHNR and CDR2 FQNEAQ (reference sequence). The CDR3 nucleotides are TGTGCCAGCAGCTTAAGAGGGCGGGAGGGCCAAGATACGCAGTATTTT. This gives the protein CASSLRGREGQDTQYF.

This clone was found a few times. This chain joins TRBV7-2 and TRBJ1-2, with 9 bases identical to TRBD1. The CDR3 sequence is 16 residues long. Germline V gene data show CDR1 as SGHTA and CDR2 as FQGNSA. J lost 5 bases, V lost 5 bases, and 12 bases had no gene match. CDR3 sequence (DNA): TGTGCCAGCAGCCGAGGAGGAGTAGGACAGGGGTATGGCTACACCTTC. Protein product: CASSRGGVGQGYGYTF.

This clone showed up just a few times. The genes are TRBV29-1 and TRBJ1-1, with D possibly being TRBD1 (5 bases). The germline CDR1 and CDR2 sequences are SQVTM and ANQGSEA. There are 15 residues in the CDR3. Trimming shortened V by 5 bases and J by 1 base, and 17 bases separated the two germline ends. In nucleotides, the CDR3 is TGCAGCGTTACAACCTGGGGCTTTCCGAACACTGAAGCTTTCTTT. Amino acid sequence: CSVTTWGFPNTEAFF.

The table lists this clone with a count of one. The rearrangement uses TRBV5-1 and TRBJ1-1; tentative D call: TRBD1 (5 bases). The V end lost 0 bases, the J end lost 8 bases, and 14 bases lay between the germline ends. The CDR3 has 14 amino acids. Germline assignment: CDR1 SGHRS and CDR2 YFSETQ. The CDR3 loop reads CASSLGDGGREAFF. CDR3 in DNA: TGCGCCAGCAGCTTGGGCGACGGGGGTCGAGAAGCTTTCTTT.

This clone occurred a few times. The V gene is TRBV29-1, the J gene TRBJ1-1, with D perhaps matching TRBD1 (6 bases). V was cut by 5 bases and J by 8 bases, with 18 bases left in between. Germline assignment: CDR1 SQVTM and CDR2 ANQGSEA. This CDR3 spans 13 amino acids. CDR3 amino acids: CSVNPGRGREAFF. DNA of the CDR3: TGCAGCGTTAACCCAGGCAGGGGCAGGGAAGCTTTCTTT.

The CDR3 here is CASSLQGPFTDTQYF. The CDR3 DNA is TGTGCCAGCAGCCTACAGGGACCGTTCACAGATACGCAGTATTTT. J is TRBJ2-3 and V is TRBV2; perhaps TRBD1 as D (6 bases). Germline V gene lookup returns CDR1 SNHLY and CDR2 FYNNEI. V lost 6 bases, J lost 2 bases, and 15 bases lay in between. The length of the CDR3 is 15 residues.

The CDR3 sequence is CASSYSTAPMNTEAFF. CDR3 DNA: TGTGCCAGCAGTTACTCGACAGCGCCCATGAACACTGAAGCTTTCTTT. This chain connects TRBV6-5 to TRBJ1-1, with a possible D match to TRBD1 (5 bases). Trimming left V 0 bases short and J 0 bases short, with 11 bases between. This CDR3 region has 16 residues. The germline V gene has CDR1 MNHEY and CDR2 SVGAGI.

The J gene is TRBJ2-1, the V gene TRBV28; the match to TRBD1 covers 8 bases. J was trimmed by 16 bases and V by 3 bases; bases with no gene match: 8. The CDR3 is made up of 12 amino acids. Germline V CDR1 and CDR2: MDHEN, SYDVKM. CDR3 residues: CASSLTDRGCFF. CDR3 DNA: TGTGCCAGCAGTTTGACCGACAGGGGCTGTTTCTTC.

The chain has TRBV5-1 and TRBJ1-2; weak D call: TRBD1 (6 bases). This CDR3 region has 14 residues. Trimming shortened V by 3 bases and J by 4 bases, and 13 bases separated the two germline ends. The germline V gene encodes CDR1 SGHRS and CDR2 YFSETQ. CDR3 coding DNA: TGCGCCAGCAGCTCGCAGGGGCCTGGCTATGGCTACACCTTC. This translates into CASSSQGPGYGYTF.